One TCR beta chain is described in this entry. Its specificity is not known. Primers for the PCR totalled 60 Vbeta and 13 Jbeta. Profiled with immunoSEQ multiplex PCR; TCRdb holds only in-frame clones, not every one. This table has approximately 77,000 clones, over 70% appearing once. V shed 4 bases and J shed 3 bases, with 14 bases lying between them. Germline CDR1 and CDR2: SGHAT and FQNNGV. The CDR3 totals 15 residues. This sample was taken from a study of cytomegalovirus exposure and HLA in healthy donors. Points from the study as a whole: Another analysis was done later, and it associated approximately 17,000 TCR beta sequences with HLA alleles at 0.05 false discovery rate.

Sequences were obtained from PBMCs. This rearrangement joins TRBV11-2 to TRBJ2-3; possibly TRBD1 for D (5 bases). The TCR originated in a woman aged 40 to 50 in good health and CMV-seronegative. Written as DNA, the CDR3 is TGTGCCAGCAGCTCGTGGCAGGGCCCAACAGATACGCAGTATTTT. Encoded protein: CASSSWQGPTDTQYF.